This T cell receptor (beta chain) comes out of a study of blood T cell repertoires in COVID-19. Whole-study context: Sample material is recorded as cDNA or gDNA derived from T cells, B-cell-depleted T cells, or PBMCs.

V was shortened by 6 bases and J by 8 bases, with 17 bases between the two germline ends. The germline CDR1 and CDR2 sequences are MNHEY and SMNVEV (reference sequence). The CDR3 runs 15 residues. Method: immunoSEQ multiplex PCR; TCRdb's copy keeps in-frame clones and lacks some. The profile shows around 370,000 clones, about nine tenths of them singletons. The sample was peripheral blood. The clonotype originates from a woman in her sixties or seventies with COVID-19, enrolled during active disease. This sequence joins TRBV27 and TRBJ1-6; D gene unclear. DNA for the CDR3: TGTGCCAGCAGGAGAGATCCTCTTAACCATTCACCCCTCCACTTT. This translates into CASRRDPLNHSPLHF.